The sequence of this T cell receptor beta chain was determined in a study of PD-1 blockade in classical Hodgkin lymphoma. Whole-study findings and limits: Baseline diversity in complete responders resembled that of newly diagnosed patients. Diminished baseline TCR diversity has been reported in newly diagnosed patients relative to healthy donors.

The table came from immunoSEQ multiplex PCR; TCRdb's copy has only in-frame clones and leaves some out. The sample yields more than 90,000 clones, around four fifths seen once. Remarks on this clone: Its specificity is not known.

Germline loops: CDR1 SGHAT, CDR2 FQNNGV. The CDR3 has 17 amino acids. V was trimmed by 4 bases and J by 8 bases, leaving 21 bases between them. Time point denoted: cycle 4 day 1 (C4D1), after less than 7 weeks of nivolumab. All the patients suffered relapse after autologous stem cell transplantation, and brentuximab vedotin exposure differed. This clonotype originated in a human donor with classical Hodgkin lymphoma. The specimen comprised peripheral blood mononuclear cells (PBMCs), sampled before the fourth cycle of nivolumab. The chain has TRBV11-2 and TRBJ1-6; D uncertain. The CDR3 DNA is TGTGCCAGCAGCTCAAATATAGGATGGCGTCTAGATTCACCCCTCCACTTT. This codes for CASSSNIGWRLDSPLHF.